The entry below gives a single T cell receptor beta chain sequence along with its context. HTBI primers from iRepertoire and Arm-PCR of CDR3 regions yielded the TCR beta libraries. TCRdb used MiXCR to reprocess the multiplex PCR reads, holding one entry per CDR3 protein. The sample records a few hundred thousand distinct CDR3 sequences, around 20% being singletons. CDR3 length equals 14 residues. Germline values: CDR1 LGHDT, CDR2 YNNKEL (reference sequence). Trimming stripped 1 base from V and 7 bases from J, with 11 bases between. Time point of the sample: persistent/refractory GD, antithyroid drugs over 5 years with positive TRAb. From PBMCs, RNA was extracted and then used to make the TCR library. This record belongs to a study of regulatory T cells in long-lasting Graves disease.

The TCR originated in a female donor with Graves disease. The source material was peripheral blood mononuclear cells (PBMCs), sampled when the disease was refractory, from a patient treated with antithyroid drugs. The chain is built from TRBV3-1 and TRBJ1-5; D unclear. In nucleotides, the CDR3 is TGTGCCAGCAGCCAAGCGCGGGGAGGCCAGCCCCAGCATTTT. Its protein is CASSQARGGQPQHF.